This T cell receptor beta chain was sequenced during a study of T cells expressing NK-cell markers. On the study more broadly: Seven sequenced donors out of eight were HCMV-seropositive, one seronegative.

A 5'RACE template switching approach incorporating UMIs was used to make TCR beta cDNA. TCRdb re-called the 5' RACE reads, yielding one record per CDR3 amino acid sequence without DNA. The sample holds 300,000 or so distinct CDR3 sequences. Note on this clonotype: Its antigen is not known.

Findings of the study overall: Whether expanded NKG2C-expressing T cell clones recognize HCMV is unknown. Dominant NKG2C+ clonotypes made up roughly 1.0-8% of CD8+ T cells in roughly 6 donors.

Germline assignment: CDR1 ENHRY and CDR2 SYGVKD. This CDR3 is 13 amino acids long. The sequence derives from a woman between 18 and 69 years old in good health. The sequenced sample was blood T cells: a sorted CD56 or NKG2C T cell subset, CD4+ or CD8+ T cells, or bulk PBMC T cells (not recorded which). This chain joins TRBV10-3 and TRBJ2-1. The CDR3 loop is CAISESTYNEQFF.